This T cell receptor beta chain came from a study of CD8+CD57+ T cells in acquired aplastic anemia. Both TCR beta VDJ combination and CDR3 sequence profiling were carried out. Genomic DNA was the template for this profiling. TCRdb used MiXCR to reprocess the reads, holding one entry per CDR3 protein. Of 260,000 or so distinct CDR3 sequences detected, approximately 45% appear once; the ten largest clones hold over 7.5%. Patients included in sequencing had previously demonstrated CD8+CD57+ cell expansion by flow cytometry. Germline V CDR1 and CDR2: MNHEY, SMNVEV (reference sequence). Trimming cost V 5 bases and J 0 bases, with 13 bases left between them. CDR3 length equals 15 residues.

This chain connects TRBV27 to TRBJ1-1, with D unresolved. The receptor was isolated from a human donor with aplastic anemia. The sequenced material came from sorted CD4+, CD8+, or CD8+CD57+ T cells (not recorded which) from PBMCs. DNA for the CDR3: TGTGCCAGCAGTGTGGGGTTCAGGATGAACACTGAAGCTTTCTTT. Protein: CASSVGFRMNTEAFF.